The clone carrying this TCR beta chain appeared many times. TCRdb's table, derived via immunoSEQ multiplex PCR, lists solely in-frame clones and lacks some. The table lists around 340,000 clones, less than 85% of them singletons. The sample originates from a study of shared clonotypes between healthy human individuals. CDR1 and CDR2 (germline): SGHAT, FQDESV (reference sequence). This CDR3 contains 16 residues. V was pared by 7 bases and J by 2 bases, with 12 bases of the junction left unmatched. The receptor comes from a young man in good health. The chain is built from TRBV11-1 and TRBJ2-3; TRBD2 matches at 7 bases. The source material was memory CD4+ T cells sorted from blood. The subset: CD45RA-negative fraction. The CDR3 loop is CASTTVAGVFTDTQYF. The DNA for the CDR3 is TGTGCCAGCACAACGGTGGCGGGAGTATTCACAGATACGCAGTATTTT.